The 6 T cell receptor beta chains listed next were all sequenced from one sample in a study of OX40 agonist ivuxolimab in advanced cancers. TCRdb's copy holds only in-frame clones and misses some; the assay was immunoSEQ multiplex PCR. The table lists 100,000 to 150,000 clones, around 90% of them singletons, with 0.7% to 0.9% in the top ten. The sequenced sample was CD4+ or CD8+ T cells sorted from blood, obtained in a trial of the OX40 agonist ivuxolimab. These receptors were collected from an adult with an advanced solid tumor such as melanoma, head and neck, liver or kidney cancer.

J is TRBJ1-1 and V is TRBV9; TRBD1 matches at 10 bases. Trimming took 2 bases from V and 4 from J; bases not matched to a gene: 5. The CDR3 runs 15 residues. The V gene's germline CDR1 is SGDLS and CDR2 YYNGEE. The CDR3 spells CASSVGTGVITEAFF. The CDR3 DNA reads TGTGCCAGCAGCGTCGGGACAGGGGTAATCACTGAAGCTTTCTTT. The whole variable domain, remainder taken from reference TRBV9 and TRBJ1-1, is DSGVTQTPKHLITATGQRVTLRCSPRSGDLSVYWYQQSLDQGLQFLIQYYNGEERAKGNILERFSAQQFPDLHSELNLSSLELGDSALYFCASSVGTGVITEAFFGQGTRLTVV.

This sequence joins TRBV5-1 and TRBJ1-1; D not certain. The CDR3 consists of 14 residues. The germline gives CDR1 SGHRS, CDR2 YFSETQ. The germline V and J ends were trimmed by 2 bases and 0 bases, with 8 bases remaining between them. CDR3 loop: CASSFWSMNTEAFF. Written as DNA, the CDR3 is TGCGCCAGCAGCTTTTGGAGTATGAACACTGAAGCTTTCTTT. Supplemented by reference TRBV5-1 and TRBJ1-1, the full variable domain reads KAGVTQTPRYLIKTRGQQVTLSCSPISGHRSVSWYQQTPGQGLQFLFEYFSETQRNKGNFPGRFSGRQFSNSRSEMNVSTLELGDSALYLCASSFWSMNTEAFFGQGTRLTVV.

V usage is TRBV27 and J usage is TRBJ2-7, with 9 bases lining up with TRBD1. The CDR3 length is 14 residues. Per the germline V gene, CDR1 is MNHEY and CDR2 is SMNVEV (reference sequence). V dropped 5 bases and J dropped 2; count of bases not matched to a gene: 4. CDR3: CASSVGQGAYEQYF. The DNA of the CDR3 is TGTGCCAGCAGTGTGGGACAGGGCGCCTACGAGCAGTACTTC.

DNA of the CDR3: TGTGCCAGCAGGGAACAGGGGTACAATGAGCAGTTCTTC. Encoded protein: CASREQGYNEQFF. This chain links TRBV6-5 with TRBJ2-1, with 7 bases matching TRBD1. The junction had 3 bases not matched to a gene; V was cut back by 6 bases and J by 4 bases. Germline V gene data show CDR1 as MNHEY and CDR2 as SVGAGI. The CDR3 has 13 residues.

The rearrangement links TRBV9 to TRBJ1-5; maybe TRBD1 (5 bases). With 1 base removed from V and 3 bases from J, the gap between germline ends came to 11 bases. This CDR3 is 15 amino acids long. Germline V gives CDR1 SGDLS, CDR2 YYNGEE. The CDR3 bases are TGTGCCAGCAGCGTATCCGGTGGGGCCAATCAGCCCCAGCATTTT. Amino acid sequence: CASSVSGGANQPQHF.

J is TRBJ1-4 and V is TRBV15, with 7 bases aligning to TRBD1. V dropped 2 bases and J dropped 7; count of bases not matched to a gene: 7. Germline CDR1 is LNHNV and CDR2 is YYDKDF (reference sequence). The CDR3 is made up of 15 amino acids. CDR3 in DNA: TGTGCCACCAGCAGACCCGGACAGGTCGGTGAAAAACTGTTTTTT. As protein: CATSRPGQVGEKLFF.